Reported below is one TCR beta chain. Its antigen target is currently unknown. Per-nucleotide qualities are absent, and no much larger clonotype sits a single base away. To sequence the TCRbeta CDR3 region, genomic DNA was isolated from the sorted cells. The immunoSEQ Assay was used to sequence the TCRbeta CDR3 regions. TCRdb provides this immuneACCESS table in a form limited to in-frame rearrangements. Some clones are lacking; in checked studies, under half of them reflect an unresolved V gene, and why the rest are absent is not known. The sample table contains fewer than 70,000 clones; only one count was recorded for roughly nine tenths of them. The ten biggest clones cover 2% to 2.5% of the sample. The sample comes from a study of OX40 agonist ivuxolimab in advanced cancers. A note on the overall study: Ivuxolimab was an agonistic, fully human IgG2 monoclonal antibody directed against OX40 (CD134), a costimulatory receptor. Patients were allowed to have had prior anti-PD-1, anti-PD-L1 or anti-CTLA-4 therapy, and less than 45% of the dose-escalation patients had previously received checkpoint inhibitors. Partial responses were achieved by three dose-escalation patients, of whom one had hepatocellular carcinoma and two had cutaneous melanoma. In the dose-escalation cohort, 75% to 90% of patients were male, and the mean age was approximately 60 years with a range of roughly 23 to 79. Intravenous ivuxolimab was administered to patients every 2 weeks at six dose levels: 0.01, 0.1, 0.3, 1.5, 3 and 10 mg/kg. The monotherapy dose-escalation portion (N = 52 patients) of the phase I ivuxolimab trial is reported in the paper. Of the approximately 50 dose-escalation patients, hepatocellular carcinoma was present in around 20, melanoma in roughly 15, renal cell carcinoma in 9 and head and neck cancer in 9. The purpose of peripheral TCRbeta sequencing was to test whether ivuxolimab changed TCR sequence diversity and led to clonal T-cell expansion.

What the work shows at the level of the full study, not this receptor alone: Clonal expansion of both CD4+ and CD8+ blood T cells was observed from baseline to week 6 at doses 0.1 to 3.0 mg/kg. On average, CD8+ T cells showed more expanded clones than CD4+ T cells after ivuxolimab. Which antigens the clonally expanded peripheral T cells were specific for was not determined. Low levels of normalized T-cell clonal expansion were also shown by some nonresponding patients. In partial responders in the 0.1-3.0 mg/kg groups, normalized peripheral clonal expansion was found to be among the lowest, especially among CD8+ T cells.

V is trimmed back by 0 bases and J by 6 bases, and the junction contains 4 bases that no gene match accounts for. Inclusive of the bounding cysteine and phenylalanine, the CDR3 is 14 residues long. Left in the record is the CDR3 DNA by itself, 42 bases read in frame from the first base. CDR1 and CDR2 are read off the germline V gene as SGHTA and FQGNSA. The trial excluded patients who had a history of autoimmune disease or who were on systemic immunosuppression. Peripheral blood for TCR sequencing was collected from all dose cohorts at baseline, on cycle 4 day 1, and on cycle 7 day 1. The samples were drawn from a first-in-human, open-label, multicenter phase I dose-escalation trial of ivuxolimab. Adults with locally advanced or metastatic melanoma, renal cell, hepatocellular, or head and neck squamous cell carcinoma were enrolled in the trial. Before TCR sequencing, CD4+ and CD8+ T cells were separately sorted from peripheral blood.

This clonotype originated in an adult with an advanced solid tumor such as melanoma, head and neck, liver or kidney cancer. This specimen consisted of CD4+ or CD8+ T cells sorted from blood, obtained in a trial of the OX40 agonist ivuxolimab. The V and J segments used are TRBV7-2 and TRBJ1-2, with 7 bases in between that match TRBD1. The CDR3: CASSLARGQHGYTF. The DNA reads as follows: TGTGCCAGCAGCTTAGCGCGGGGACAGCATGGCTACACCTTC.